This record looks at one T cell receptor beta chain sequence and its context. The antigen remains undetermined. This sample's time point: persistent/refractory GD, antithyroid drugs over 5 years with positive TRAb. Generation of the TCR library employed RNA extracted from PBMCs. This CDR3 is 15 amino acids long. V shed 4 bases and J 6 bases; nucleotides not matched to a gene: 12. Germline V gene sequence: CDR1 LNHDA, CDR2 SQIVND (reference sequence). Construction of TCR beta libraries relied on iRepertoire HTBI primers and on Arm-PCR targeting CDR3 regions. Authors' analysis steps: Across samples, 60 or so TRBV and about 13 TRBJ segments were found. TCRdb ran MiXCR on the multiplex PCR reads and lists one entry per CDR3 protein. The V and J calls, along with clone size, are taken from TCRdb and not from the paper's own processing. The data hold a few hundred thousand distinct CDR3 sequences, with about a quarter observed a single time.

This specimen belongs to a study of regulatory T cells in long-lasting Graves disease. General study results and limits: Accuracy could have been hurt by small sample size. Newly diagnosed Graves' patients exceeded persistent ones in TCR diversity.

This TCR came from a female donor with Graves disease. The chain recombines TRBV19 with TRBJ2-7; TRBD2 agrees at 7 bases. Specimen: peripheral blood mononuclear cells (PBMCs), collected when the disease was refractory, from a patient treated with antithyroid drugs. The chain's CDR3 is CASSTQEGGRAEQYF. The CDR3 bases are TGTGCCAGTAGTACTCAGGAGGGAGGGCGAGCCGAGCAGTACTTC. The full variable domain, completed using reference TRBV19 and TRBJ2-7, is DGGITQSPKYLFRKEGQNVTLSCEQNLNHDAMYWYRQDPGQGLRLIYYSQIVNDFQKGDIAEGYSVSREKKESFPLTVTSAQKNPTAFYLCASSTQEGGRAEQYFGPGTRLTVT.